One and the same sample provided the 9 T cell receptor beta chains below, sequenced in a study of beta chain features in type 1 diabetes. Sequenced material consisted of expressed TCRB transcripts (all of the isolated RNA was reverse transcribed). Assay used: immunoSEQ multiplex PCR; TCRdb lists only in-frame clones, some missing. The profile shows 160,000 or so clones, roughly 11% of them singletons. Sequenced input: central memory CD4+ T cells from blood. These receptors all stem from a young man in good health.

This clone came up a few times. The rearrangement joins TRBV30 to TRBJ2-1; 7 bases are a match to TRBD1. The junction had 7 bases not matched to a gene; V was cut back by 3 bases and J by 14 bases. This CDR3 has 11 residues. Per the germline V gene, CDR1 is GTSNPN and CDR2 is SVGIG (reference sequence). In DNA, the CDR3 is TGTGCCTGGAGGGGAAGGGGGCTGGAGTTCTTC. Its protein is CAWRGRGLEFF.

This clone has at least ten counts. The chain combines TRBV15 with TRBJ2-3; D call uncertain. Germline CDR1 and CDR2: LNHNV and YYDKDF (reference sequence). This CDR3 spans 15 amino acids. V was clipped by 0 bases and J by 0 bases, with 7 bases between them. DNA for the CDR3: TGTGCCACCAGCAGAGATCTGGGGAGCACAGATACGCAGTATTTT. Encoded protein: CATSRDLGSTDTQYF.

This clone was seen many times. The chain joins TRBV5-8 to TRBJ2-7, with D possibly being TRBD1 (6 bases). The CDR3 consists of 13 residues. V was clipped by 0 bases and J by 4 bases, with 8 bases between them. Germline loops: CDR1 SGHTS, CDR2 YDEGEE. In DNA, the CDR3 is TGTGCCAGCAGCTTGGAACAGGGTTACGAGCAGTACTTC. Amino acid sequence: CASSLEQGYEQYF.

This chain joins TRBV7-2 and TRBJ2-1; 9 bases align to TRBD1. This CDR3 region has 16 residues. V lost 9 bases and J lost 3; bases outside the gene matches: 12. Germline loops: CDR1 SGHTA, CDR2 FQGNSA. The CDR3 DNA sequence: TGTGCCAGTATTAATACCGGGACAGGGTACTACAATGAGCAGTTCTTC. Translated: CASINTGTGYYNEQFF.

In this sample, this clone turned up a few times. This chain links TRBV6-1 with TRBJ2-7; 11 bases align to TRBD1. The ends lost 7 bases at V and 6 bases at J; junction bases unmatched: 8. CDR3 length: 14 residues. CDR1 is MNHNS and CDR2 is SASEGT in the germline V gene. Written as DNA, the CDR3 is TGTGCCAGCAACTCCTGGGACAGGGGGTTCGAGCAGTACTTC. Residues: CASNSWDRGFEQYF.

This chain uses TRBV7-9 with TRBJ2-6; D unresolved. The CDR3 consists of 13 residues. The germline V gene has CDR1 SEHNR and CDR2 FQNEAQ (reference sequence). Trimming removed 8 bases from V and 3 bases from J, with 8 bases in between. CDR3 in DNA: TGTGCCAGCTTCGCTAGTGGGGCCAACGTCCTGACTTTC. It translates to CASFASGANVLTF.

The V gene is TRBV7-9, the J gene TRBJ1-1; 10 bases fit TRBD1. Losses at the gene ends were 4 bases for V and 12 bases for J; bases not matched to a gene: 11. The CDR3 has 14 amino acids. Germline loops: CDR1 SEHNR, CDR2 FQNEAQ (reference sequence). The CDR3 bases are TGTGCCAGCAGCTCCATCGACAGGGGGCTAAGATCTTTCTTT. Its protein product is CASSSIDRGLRSFF.

This clone was picked up a small number of times. This rearrangement joins TRBV6-5 to TRBJ2-1; D is unclear. V was pared by 0 bases and J by 5 bases, with 11 bases between. This CDR3 is 15 amino acids long. Looked up from germline, CDR1 is MNHEY and CDR2 is SVGAGI. CDR3 loop: CASSYSTPRNNEQFF. The CDR3 nucleotides are TGTGCCAGCAGTTACTCTACCCCCCGGAACAATGAGCAGTTCTTC.

This clone occurred a few times. The V and J genes are TRBV7-3 and TRBJ1-6; 10 positions agree with TRBD1. With V trimmed by 1 base and J by 7 bases, 4 bases remained unmatched. The germline V gene encodes CDR1 SGHTA and CDR2 FQGTGA. CDR3 length: 16 amino acids. The CDR3: CASSLMGTGANSPLHF. Written as DNA, the CDR3 is TGTGCCAGCAGCTTAATGGGGACAGGGGCAAATTCACCCCTCCACTTT.